The next 11 T cell receptor beta chains were all read from a single sample in a study of human T cells and chemical hapten exposure. Time point defined: patch test 2, 6 weeks after DPC sensitization. Treatment: therapeutic diphenylcyclopropenone sensitization with weekly scalp DPC. TCRdb analysed the RACE reads with MiXCR anew, one entry per CDR3 protein. The repertoire holds approximately 350,000 distinct CDR3 sequences, about 6% seen once, with around 5.6% in the top ten. Source: whole blood, taken in connection with sensitization to the hapten diphenylcyclopropenone (DPC). These receptors all come from a woman under 30 with alopecia areata. Some clones in this sample may be carry-over from other donors' samples.

This clonotype was counted at least ten times. J is TRBJ1-6 and V is TRBV7-3, with D possibly matching TRBD1 (5 bases). The germline CDR1 and CDR2 sequences are SGHTA and FQGTGA. This CDR3 contains 14 residues. V lost 5 bases, J lost 7 bases, and 12 bases lay in between. Written as DNA, the CDR3 is TGTGCCAGCAGCCCCGGGACTGCCAATTCACCCCTCCACTTT. Protein: CASSPGTANSPLHF. Based on the CDR3 plus reference TRBV7-3 and TRBJ1-6, the full variable domain is GAGVSQTPSNKVTEKGKYVELRCDPISGHTALYWYRQSLGQGPEFLIYFQGTGAADDSGLPNDRFFAVRPEGSVSTLKIQRTERGDSAVYLCASSPGTANSPLHFGNGTRLTVT.

This clonotype was seen just once. The V and J genes are TRBV5-1 and TRBJ2-3, with 11 positions matching TRBD2. CDR3 length: 16 amino acids. Trimming removed 3 bases from V and 2 bases from J; junction bases left unmatched: 5. In germline, CDR1 is SGHRS, CDR2 YFSETQ. This chain's CDR3 is CASSSGTSGATDTQYF. As DNA, the CDR3 is TGCGCCAGCAGCTCCGGGACTAGCGGCGCCACAGATACGCAGTATTTT. The full variable domain, with the rest looked up from reference TRBV5-1 and TRBJ2-3, is KAGVTQTPRYLIKTRGQQVTLSCSPISGHRSVSWYQQTPGQGLQFLFEYFSETQRNKGNFPGRFSGRQFSNSRSEMNVSTLELGDSALYLCASSSGTSGATDTQYFGPGTRLTVL.

This clonotype turned up a few times. CDR3 in DNA: TGTGCCAGCAGCCAAGGTGGAAGGGTCACTGGAAACACCATATATTTT. This sequence encodes CASSQGGRVTGNTIYF. The V gene is TRBV3-1, the J gene TRBJ1-3; D uncertain. This CDR3 is 16 amino acids long. Per the germline V gene, CDR1 is LGHDT and CDR2 is YNNKEL (reference sequence). The V end lost 1 base, the J end lost 2 bases, and 12 bases lay between the germline ends.

This clonotype was recorded many times. The chain joins TRBV6-5 to TRBJ1-1; D is ambiguous. Germline V gene lookup returns CDR1 MNHEY and CDR2 SVGAGI. Trimming took off 0 bases at V and 0 bases at J, with 5 bases between the two ends. This CDR3 spans 14 amino acids. The CDR3 bases are TGTGCCAGCAGTTACTCGGTCCTGAACACTGAAGCTTTCTTT. Translation gives CASSYSVLNTEAFF.

This clonotype was detected ten times or more. The genes are TRBV6-5 and TRBJ1-5; 8 bases line up with TRBD1. Trimming at V came to 5 bases and at J to 9 bases, leaving 15 bases not matched to a gene. From germline, CDR1 is MNHEY and CDR2 SVGAGI. The CDR3 consists of 16 residues. CDR3 nucleotides: TGTGCCAGCAGTCAGGAAGAGACAGGCACAGGGGGGCCCCAGCATTTT. This codes for CASSQEETGTGGPQHF.

This clonotype has a count of ten or more. This sequence joins TRBV10-3 and TRBJ2-3; D perhaps matches TRBD2 (6 bases). The CDR3 totals 15 residues. CDR1 ENHRY and CDR2 SYGVKD come from the germline V gene. The V gene lost 6 bases and the J gene lost 0 bases, with 13 bases spanning the gap. Here the CDR3 reads CAISGDFSSTDTQYF. The CDR3 DNA follows: TGTGCCATCAGCGGGGACTTCTCTAGCACAGATACGCAGTATTTT.

This clonotype was detected only a few times. This chain links TRBV20-1 with TRBJ2-3; D is unclear. From germline, CDR1 is DFQATT and CDR2 SNEGSKA (reference sequence). Trimming took 6 bases from V and 0 from J, leaving 13 bases between them. CDR3 size: 14 residues. This chain's CDR3 is CSAMMGSSTDTQYF. Here the CDR3 DNA reads TGCAGTGCGATGATGGGCAGTAGCACAGATACGCAGTATTTT.

Here the CDR3 DNA reads TGTGCCGCTAAGTCCCCGGGCGGCGACGAGCAGTACTTC. It is translated as CAAKSPGGDEQYF. V usage is TRBV6-5 and J usage is TRBJ2-7; D unresolved. The CDR3 totals 13 residues. The ends were cut back, 11 bases at V and 5 bases at J, with 19 bases in the middle. Germline CDR1 reads MNHEY; CDR2 reads SVGAGI.

Written as DNA, the CDR3 is TGTGCCAGCACCTCCTCCACGGGGGTACAGCCCCAGCATTTT. Residues: CASTSSTGVQPQHF. J is TRBJ1-5 and V is TRBV27; possibly TRBD1 for D (5 bases). The length of the CDR3 is 14 residues. V gave up 7 bases and J gave up 7 bases, with 17 bases separating them. Germline CDR1 MNHEY, CDR2 SMNVEV (reference sequence).

This clonotype was recorded at least ten times. The rearrangement joins TRBV6-5 to TRBJ2-7; D is unresolved. V was clipped by 0 bases and J by 3 bases, with 6 bases between them. The CDR3 is 13 residues long. Germline CDR1 and CDR2: MNHEY and SVGAGI. The CDR3 DNA is TGTGCCAGCAGTTACTCGACCGGCTACGAGCAGTACTTC. As protein: CASSYSTGYEQYF.

The chain employs TRBV7-2 and TRBJ2-3; 9 nucleotides align to TRBD1. CDR3 length: 14 residues. The germline gives CDR1 SGHTA, CDR2 FQGNSA. V gave up 5 bases and J gave up 4 bases; unmatched junction bases: 4. The CDR3 loop is CASSEGQGSDTQYF. CDR3 DNA: TGTGCCAGCAGCGAGGGACAGGGTTCAGATACGCAGTATTTT.